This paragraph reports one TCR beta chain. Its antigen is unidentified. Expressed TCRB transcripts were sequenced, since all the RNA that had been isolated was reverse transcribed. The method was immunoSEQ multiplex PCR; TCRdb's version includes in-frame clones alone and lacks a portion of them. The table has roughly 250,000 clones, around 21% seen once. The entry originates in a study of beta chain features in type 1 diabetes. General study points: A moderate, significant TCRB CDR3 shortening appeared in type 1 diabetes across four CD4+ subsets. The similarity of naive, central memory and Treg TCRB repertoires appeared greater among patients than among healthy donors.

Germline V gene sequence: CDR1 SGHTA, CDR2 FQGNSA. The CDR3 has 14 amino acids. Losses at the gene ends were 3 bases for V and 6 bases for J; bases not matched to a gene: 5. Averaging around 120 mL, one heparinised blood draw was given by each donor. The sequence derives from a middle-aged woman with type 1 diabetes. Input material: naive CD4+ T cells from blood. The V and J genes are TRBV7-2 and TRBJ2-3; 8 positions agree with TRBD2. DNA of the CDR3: TGTGCCAGCAGCTTTGCGGGAGGCCGGGATACGCAGTATTTT. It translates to CASSFAGGRDTQYF.